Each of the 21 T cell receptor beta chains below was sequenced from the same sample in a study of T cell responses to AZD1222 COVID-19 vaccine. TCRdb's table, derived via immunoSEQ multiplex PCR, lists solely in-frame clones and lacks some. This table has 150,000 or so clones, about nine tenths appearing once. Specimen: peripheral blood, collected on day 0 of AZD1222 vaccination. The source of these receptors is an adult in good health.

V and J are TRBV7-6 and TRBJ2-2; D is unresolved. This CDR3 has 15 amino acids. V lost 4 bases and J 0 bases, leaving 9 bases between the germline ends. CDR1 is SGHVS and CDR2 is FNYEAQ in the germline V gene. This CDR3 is CASSSKETNTGELFF. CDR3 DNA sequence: TGTGCCAGCAGCTCAAAAGAAACGAACACCGGGGAGCTGTTTTTT. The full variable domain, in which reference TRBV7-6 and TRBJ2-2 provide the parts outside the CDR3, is GAGVSQSPRYKVTKRGQDVALRCDPISGHVSLYWYRQALGQGPEFLTYFNYEAQQDKSGLPNDRFSAERPEGSISTLTIQRTEQRDSAMYRCASSSKETNTGELFFGEGSRLTVL.

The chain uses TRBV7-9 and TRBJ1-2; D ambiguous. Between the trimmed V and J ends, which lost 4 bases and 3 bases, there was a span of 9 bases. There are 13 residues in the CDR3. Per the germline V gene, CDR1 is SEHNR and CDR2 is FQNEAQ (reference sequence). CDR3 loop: CASSSQRYYGYTF. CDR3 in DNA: TGTGCCAGCAGCTCTCAACGCTACTATGGCTACACCTTC. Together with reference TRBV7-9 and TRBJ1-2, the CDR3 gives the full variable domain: DTGVSQNPRHKITKRGQNVTFRCDPISEHNRLYWYRQTLGQGPEFLTYFQNEAQLEKSRLLSDRFSAERPKGSFSTLEIQRTEQGDSAMYLCASSSQRYYGYTFGSGTRLTVV.

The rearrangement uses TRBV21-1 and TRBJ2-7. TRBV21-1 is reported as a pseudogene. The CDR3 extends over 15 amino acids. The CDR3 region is CASSKTPGAGDEQYF. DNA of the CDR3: TGTGCCAGCAGCAAAACCCCGGGGGCTGGCGACGAGCAGTACTTC.

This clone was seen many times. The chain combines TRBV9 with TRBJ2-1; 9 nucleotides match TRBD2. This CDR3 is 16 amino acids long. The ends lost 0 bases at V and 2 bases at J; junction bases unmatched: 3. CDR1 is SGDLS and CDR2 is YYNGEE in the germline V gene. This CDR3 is CASSVDGLATYNEQFF. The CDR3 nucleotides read TGTGCCAGCAGCGTAGACGGACTAGCGACCTACAATGAGCAGTTCTTC.

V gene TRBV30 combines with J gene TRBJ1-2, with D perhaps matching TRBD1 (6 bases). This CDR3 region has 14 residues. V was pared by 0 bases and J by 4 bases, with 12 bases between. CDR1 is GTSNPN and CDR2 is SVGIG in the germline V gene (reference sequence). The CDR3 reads CAWSVQPGAYGYTF. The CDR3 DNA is TGTGCCTGGAGTGTACAGCCAGGGGCCTATGGCTACACCTTC.

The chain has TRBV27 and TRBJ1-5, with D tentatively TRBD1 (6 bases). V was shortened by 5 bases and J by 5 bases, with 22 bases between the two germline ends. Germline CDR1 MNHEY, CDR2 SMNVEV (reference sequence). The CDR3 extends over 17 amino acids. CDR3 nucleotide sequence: TGTGCCAGCAGTACCAGACAGGTTTGGGGGGGCCATCAGCCCCAGCATTTT. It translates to CASSTRQVWGGHQPQHF.

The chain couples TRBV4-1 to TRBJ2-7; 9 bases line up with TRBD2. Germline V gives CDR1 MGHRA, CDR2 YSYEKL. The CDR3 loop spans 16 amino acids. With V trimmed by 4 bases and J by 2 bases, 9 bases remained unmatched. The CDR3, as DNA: TGCGCCAGCAGCCTCTTAGCGGGGGCTTCAACCTACGAGCAGTACTTC. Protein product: CASSLLAGASTYEQYF.

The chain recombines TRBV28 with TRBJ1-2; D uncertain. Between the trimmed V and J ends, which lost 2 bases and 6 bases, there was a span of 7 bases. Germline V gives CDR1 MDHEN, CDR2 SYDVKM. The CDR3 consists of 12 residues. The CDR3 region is CASSLDLHGYTF. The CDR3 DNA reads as TGTGCCAGCAGTTTAGACCTCCATGGCTACACCTTC.

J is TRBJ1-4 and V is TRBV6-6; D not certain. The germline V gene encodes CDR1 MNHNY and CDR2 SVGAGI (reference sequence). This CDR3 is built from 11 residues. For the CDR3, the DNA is TGTGGGGTTTCGAATGGGGAAAAACTGTTTTTT. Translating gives CGVSNGEKLFF.

The CDR3 reads CASSPQDSATNEKLFF. CDR3 DNA sequence: TGTGCCAGCTCACCTCAGGACAGTGCAACTAATGAAAAACTGTTTTTT. The J gene is TRBJ1-4, the V gene TRBV18, with D possibly matching TRBD1 (6 bases). Germline CDR1 and CDR2: KGHSH and LQKENI. This CDR3 region has 16 residues. The ends were cut back, 3 bases at V and 0 bases at J, with 11 bases in the middle.

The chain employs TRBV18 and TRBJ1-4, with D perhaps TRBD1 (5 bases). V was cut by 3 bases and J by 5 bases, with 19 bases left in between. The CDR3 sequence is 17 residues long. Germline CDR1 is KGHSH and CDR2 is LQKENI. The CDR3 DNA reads TGTGCCAGCTCACCCAACGAGCCGGGACGTACGAATGAAAAACTGTTTTTT. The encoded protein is CASSPNEPGRTNEKLFF.

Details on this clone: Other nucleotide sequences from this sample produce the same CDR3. The CDR3: CASSFPGQPQHF. As DNA, the CDR3 is TGTGCCAGCAGTTTCCCAGGCCAGCCCCAGCATTTT. This chain links TRBV28 with TRBJ1-5; D gene uncertain. The CDR3 extends over 12 amino acids. The germline V and J ends were trimmed by 3 bases and 7 bases, with 7 bases remaining between them. The germline gives CDR1 MDHEN, CDR2 SYDVKM.

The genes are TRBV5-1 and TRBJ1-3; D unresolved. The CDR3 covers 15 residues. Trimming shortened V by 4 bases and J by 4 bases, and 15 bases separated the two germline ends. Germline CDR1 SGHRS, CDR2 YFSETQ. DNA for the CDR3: TGCGCCAGCAGCATGGGTCAAGAAACGGGAAACACCATATATTTT. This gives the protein CASSMGQETGNTIYF.

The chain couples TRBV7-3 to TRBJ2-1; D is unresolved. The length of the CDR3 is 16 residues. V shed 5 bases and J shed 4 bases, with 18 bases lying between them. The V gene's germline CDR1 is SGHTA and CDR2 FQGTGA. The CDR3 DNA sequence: TGTGCCAGCAGCCCGCGTAGTTCTAGTGGGTACAATGAGCAGTTCTTC. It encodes CASSPRSSSGYNEQFF.

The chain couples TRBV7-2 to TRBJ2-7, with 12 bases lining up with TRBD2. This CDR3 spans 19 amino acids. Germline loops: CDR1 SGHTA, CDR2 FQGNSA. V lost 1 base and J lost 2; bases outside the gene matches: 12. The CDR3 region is CASSLGRKPTSGGAYEQYF. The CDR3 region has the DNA TGTGCCAGCAGCTTAGGGCGGAAACCGACTAGCGGGGGAGCCTACGAGCAGTACTTC.

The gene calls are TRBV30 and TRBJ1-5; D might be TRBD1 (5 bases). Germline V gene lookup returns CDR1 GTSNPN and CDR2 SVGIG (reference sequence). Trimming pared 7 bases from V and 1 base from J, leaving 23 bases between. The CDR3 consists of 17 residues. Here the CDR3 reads CAYTGAGHLISNQPQHF. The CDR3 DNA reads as TGTGCCTATACCGGGGCAGGGCACCTTATAAGCAATCAGCCCCAGCATTTT.

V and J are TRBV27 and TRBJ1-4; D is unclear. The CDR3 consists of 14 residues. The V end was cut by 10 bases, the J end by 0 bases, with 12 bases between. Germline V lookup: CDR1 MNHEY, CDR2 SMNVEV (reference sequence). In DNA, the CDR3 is TGTGCCACCCGTAGAATTACAACTAATGAAAAACTGTTTTTT. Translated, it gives CATRRITTNEKLFF.

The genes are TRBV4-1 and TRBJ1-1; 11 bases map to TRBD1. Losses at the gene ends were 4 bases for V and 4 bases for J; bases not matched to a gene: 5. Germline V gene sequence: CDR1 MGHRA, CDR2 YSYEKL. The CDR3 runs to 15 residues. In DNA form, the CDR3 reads TGCGCCAGCAGCCTAGGGACAGGGGGTGTCACTGAAGCTTTCTTT. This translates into CASSLGTGGVTEAFF.

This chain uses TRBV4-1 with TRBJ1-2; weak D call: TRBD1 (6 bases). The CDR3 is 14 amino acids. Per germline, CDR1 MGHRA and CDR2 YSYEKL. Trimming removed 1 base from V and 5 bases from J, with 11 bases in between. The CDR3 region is CASSQGPGEYGYTF. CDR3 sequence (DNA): TGCGCCAGCAGCCAAGGTCCAGGGGAATATGGCTACACCTTC.

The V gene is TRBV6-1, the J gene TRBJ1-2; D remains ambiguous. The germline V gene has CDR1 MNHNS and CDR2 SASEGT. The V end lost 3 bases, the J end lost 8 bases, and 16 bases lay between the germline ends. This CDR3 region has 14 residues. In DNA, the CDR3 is TGTGCCAGCAGTGATAGCGTCCCCCTGAGGGGCTACACCTTC. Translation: CASSDSVPLRGYTF.

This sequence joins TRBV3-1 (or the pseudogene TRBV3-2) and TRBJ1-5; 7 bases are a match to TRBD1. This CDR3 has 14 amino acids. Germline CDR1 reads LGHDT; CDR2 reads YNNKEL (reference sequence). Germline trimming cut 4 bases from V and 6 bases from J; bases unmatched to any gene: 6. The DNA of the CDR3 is TGTGCCAGCAGCCGTGGGACAGCCTTTCAGCCCCAGCATTTT. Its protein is CASSRGTAFQPQHF.